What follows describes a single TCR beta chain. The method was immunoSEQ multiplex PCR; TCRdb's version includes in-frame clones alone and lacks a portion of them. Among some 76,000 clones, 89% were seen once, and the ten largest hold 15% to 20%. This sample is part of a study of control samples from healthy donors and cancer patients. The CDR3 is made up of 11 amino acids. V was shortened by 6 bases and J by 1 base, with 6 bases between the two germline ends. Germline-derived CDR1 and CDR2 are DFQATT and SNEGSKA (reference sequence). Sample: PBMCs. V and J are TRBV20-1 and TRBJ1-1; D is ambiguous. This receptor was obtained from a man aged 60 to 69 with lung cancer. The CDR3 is CSASGNTEAFF. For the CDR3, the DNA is TGCAGTGCGTCCGGGAACACTGAAGCTTTCTTT.